The next 26 T cell receptor beta chains were all read from a single sample in a study of cytomegalovirus exposure and HLA in healthy donors. This PCR relied on a set of 60 Vbeta primers and 13 Jbeta primers. Sequenced by immunoSEQ multiplex PCR; TCRdb stores in-frame clones only, minus some. The sample has about 72,000 clones, and its top ten clones hold roughly 13%. What was sequenced was PBMCs. These TCRs come from a man over 45 in good health and CMV-seropositive.

The V gene is TRBV29-1, the J gene TRBJ1-3; D is unresolved. V lost 3 bases, J lost 4 bases, and 4 bases lay in between. The CDR3 loop spans 11 amino acids. Germline V gene sequence: CDR1 SQVTM, CDR2 ANQGSEA. CDR3 amino acids: CSVERGNTIYF. CDR3 in DNA: TGCAGCGTTGAGCGGGGAAACACCATATATTTT. The complete variable domain, with remaining parts taken from reference TRBV29-1 and TRBJ1-3, reads SAVISQKPSRDICQRGTSLTIQCQVDSQVTMMFWYRQQPGQSLTLIATANQGSEATYESGFVIDKFPISRPNLTFSTLTVSNMSPEDSSIYLCSVERGNTIYFGEGSWLTVV.

The chain combines TRBV5-1 with TRBJ1-2; D perhaps matches TRBD1 (6 bases). The CDR3 has 16 amino acids. Trimming took off 4 bases at V and 1 base at J, with 17 bases between the two ends. Germline lookup yields CDR1 SGHRS and CDR2 YFSETQ. In DNA, the CDR3 is TGCGCCAGCAGCGCTGGGACATCCCGCTTTAACTATGGCTACACCTTC. This encodes CASSAGTSRFNYGYTF.

The chain has TRBV19 and TRBJ1-2; the match to TRBD1 covers 10 bases. This CDR3 spans 16 amino acids. Germline values: CDR1 LNHDA, CDR2 SQIVND (reference sequence). The J segment lost 4 bases and the V segment lost 3 bases, leaving 8 bases of the junction unmatched. CDR3 nucleotides: TGTGCCAGTAGTATCTTAGGGACAGGGGCTTCCTATGGCTACACCTTC. It is translated as CASSILGTGASYGYTF.

This chain joins TRBV5-1 and TRBJ2-7; the match to TRBD1 covers 10 bases. This CDR3 has 12 amino acids. Germline CDR1 and CDR2: SGHRS and YFSETQ. V lost 4 bases to trimming and J lost 6 bases; unmatched junction nucleotides: 1. The CDR3 sequence is CASSRTGGEQYV. The CDR3 bases are TGCGCCAGCAGCCGGACAGGGGGCGAGCAGTACGTC.

This chain joins TRBV7-9 and TRBJ1-1, with a possible D match to TRBD1 (5 bases). Germline V CDR1 and CDR2: SEHNR, FQNEAQ (reference sequence). The ends were cut back, 3 bases at V and 0 bases at J, with 8 bases in the middle. The CDR3 is 14 amino acids. CDR3 loop: CASSLGGVNTEAFF. CDR3 bases: TGTGCCAGCAGCTTGGGGGGAGTGAACACTGAAGCTTTCTTT. Based on the CDR3 plus reference TRBV7-9 and TRBJ1-1, the full variable domain is DTGVSQNPRHKITKRGQNVTFRCDPISEHNRLYWYRQTLGQGPEFLTYFQNEAQLEKSRLLSDRFSAERPKGSFSTLEIQRTEQGDSAMYLCASSLGGVNTEAFFGQGTRLTVV.

V gene TRBV5-1 combines with J gene TRBJ2-5; 7 positions match TRBD1. This CDR3 region has 14 residues. J lost 5 bases, V lost 3 bases, and 7 bases had no gene match. In germline, CDR1 is SGHRS, CDR2 YFSETQ. The CDR3: CASSYGQETETQYF. In DNA, the CDR3 is TGCGCCAGCAGCTACGGACAGGAAACGGAGACCCAGTACTTC.

V usage is TRBV19 and J usage is TRBJ2-1, with TRBD2 identical over 9 bases. The CDR3 consists of 16 residues. With V trimmed by 4 bases and J by 1 base, 5 bases remained unmatched. The V gene's germline CDR1 is LNHDA and CDR2 SQIVND (reference sequence). CDR3 nucleotide sequence: TGTGCCAGTAGTAGATTAGCGGGGGTTTCCTACAATGAGCAGTTCTTC. Encoded protein: CASSRLAGVSYNEQFF.

The rearrangement uses TRBV5-4 and TRBJ2-5, with D perhaps matching TRBD1 (5 bases). The ends were cut back, 0 bases at V and 3 bases at J, with 9 bases in the middle. This CDR3 is built from 14 residues. CDR1 SGHNT and CDR2 YYREEE come from the germline V gene (reference sequence). The CDR3: CASSLAPGKETQYF. For the CDR3, the DNA is TGTGCCAGCAGCTTGGCCCCAGGGAAAGAGACCCAGTACTTC.

CDR3 nucleotide sequence: TGTGCCACCAGCAGAGATACTGCGAGGGGGCGATCGTCCCAGCATTTT. This translates into CATSRDTARGRSSQHF. The chain combines TRBV15 with TRBJ1-5, with 7 bases matching TRBD1. The CDR3 spans 16 residues. With V trimmed by 0 bases and J by 11 bases, 13 bases remained unmatched. Germline V CDR1 and CDR2: LNHNV, YYDKDF (reference sequence). The complete variable domain, with remaining parts taken from reference TRBV15 and TRBJ1-5, reads DAMVIQNPRYQVTQFGKPVTLSCSQTLNHNVMYWYQQKSSQAPKLLFHYYDKDFNNEADTPDNFQSRRPNTSFCFLDIRSPGLGDTAMYLCATSRDTARGRSSQHFGDGTRLSIL.

The chain joins TRBV7-6 to TRBJ1-2; D unresolved. The CDR3 runs 12 residues. Trimming pared 2 bases from V and 8 bases from J, leaving 9 bases between. Germline CDR1 is SGHVS and CDR2 is FNYEAQ. The CDR3: CASSLSRRGYTF. CDR3 DNA: TGTGCCAGCAGCTTATCTCGCCGGGGCTACACCTTC.

The chain couples TRBV7-9 to TRBJ1-5; a possible D gene is TRBD1 (6 bases). This CDR3 spans 14 amino acids. Germline CDR1 reads SEHNR; CDR2 reads FQNEAQ (reference sequence). V was cut by 1 base and J by 6 bases, with 10 bases left in between. CDR3 coding DNA: TGTGCCAGCAGCTTAGAGGGGGGGGGTCAGCCCCAGCATTTT. Its translation: CASSLEGGGQPQHF.

V and J are TRBV29-1 and TRBJ2-1; TRBD2 matches 9 bases. The CDR3 is 13 amino acids. The V gene's germline CDR1 is SQVTM and CDR2 ANQGSEA. V gave up 4 bases and J gave up 7 bases; unmatched junction bases: 5. The CDR3 protein is CSVAPRGGNEQFF. The CDR3 nucleotides read TGCAGCGTTGCCCCGCGGGGGGGGAATGAGCAGTTCTTC.

V usage is TRBV4-1 and J usage is TRBJ1-6; no firm D call. The germline CDR1 and CDR2 sequences are MGHRA and YSYEKL. This CDR3 is 16 amino acids long. The V end lost 0 bases, the J end lost 4 bases, and 10 bases lay between the germline ends. CDR3 in DNA: TGCGCCAGCAGCCAAGAATCAATGGAGTATAATTCACCCCTCCACTTT. Its protein product is CASSQESMEYNSPLHF.

The V gene is TRBV5-6, the J gene TRBJ2-7; D is uncertain. Trimming removed 0 bases from V and 0 bases from J, with 7 bases in between. The CDR3 sequence is 14 residues long. Germline loops: CDR1 SGHDT, CDR2 YYEEEE. As DNA, the CDR3 is TGTGCCAGCAGCTTGGGGCCTAGCTCCTACGAGCAGTACGTC. Its protein is CASSLGPSSYEQYV.

V usage is TRBV11-3 and J usage is TRBJ2-1; 7 positions agree with TRBD2. With 1 base clipped from V and 8 bases from J, the junction kept 11 bases outside the gene matches. CDR1 and CDR2 (germline): SGHNT, YENEEA. The CDR3 extends over 16 amino acids. The CDR3 DNA reads TGTGCCAGCAGCTTAGGCCCCTTTCCGGCGGGAGATGAGCAGTTCTTC. The encoded protein is CASSLGPFPAGDEQFF. The full variable domain, with the rest looked up from reference TRBV11-3 and TRBJ2-1, is EAGVVQSPRYKIIEKKQPVAFWCNPISGHNTLYWYLQNLGQGPELLIRYENEEAVDDSQLPKDRFSAERLKGVDSTLKIQPAELGDSAVYLCASSLGPFPAGDEQFFGPGTRLTVL.

The chain couples TRBV6-5 to TRBJ1-2; D is possibly TRBD1 (5 bases). V was pared by 0 bases and J by 7 bases, with 9 bases between. The CDR3 runs 13 residues. Looked up from germline, CDR1 is MNHEY and CDR2 is SVGAGI. This CDR3 reads CASSYSGGSGYTF. The CDR3 nucleotides are TGTGCCAGCAGTTACTCGGGGGGTAGTGGCTACACCTTC.

The J gene is TRBJ1-5, the V gene TRBV28; 10 positions match TRBD1. The J segment lost 4 bases and the V segment lost 6 bases, leaving 6 bases of the junction unmatched. CDR1 is MDHEN and CDR2 is SYDVKM in the germline V gene. This CDR3 is 15 amino acids long. The CDR3 sequence: CASSRTGGSNQPQHF. The CDR3 DNA is TGTGCCAGCAGCCGGACAGGGGGGTCAAATCAGCCCCAGCATTTT.

The chain uses TRBV4-2 and TRBJ1-2; the match to TRBD1 covers 7 bases. J was trimmed by 5 bases and V by 0 bases; bases with no gene match: 6. Germline lookup yields CDR1 LGHNA and CDR2 YNFKEQ. This CDR3 spans 15 amino acids. CDR3 nucleotides: TGTGCCAGCAGCCAAGACAGGGGGGAATGGTATGGCTACACCTTC. Protein: CASSQDRGEWYGYTF.

The chain joins TRBV7-9 to TRBJ1-2; TRBD1 agrees at 12 bases. The CDR3 is 12 residues long. With 6 bases clipped from V and 11 bases from J, the junction kept 4 bases outside the gene matches. Looked up from germline, CDR1 is SEHNR and CDR2 is FQNEAQ (reference sequence). This chain's CDR3 is CASSGDRGLYTF. The DNA for the CDR3 is TGTGCCAGCAGTGGGGACAGGGGGCTGTACACCTTC.

The genes are TRBV9 and TRBJ2-2; 10 nucleotides match TRBD1. Losses at the gene ends were 1 base for V and 4 bases for J; bases not matched to a gene: 4. This CDR3 is 16 amino acids long. Germline assignment: CDR1 SGDLS and CDR2 YYNGEE. CDR3 residues: CASSVSGTGVTGELFF. The CDR3 DNA is TGTGCCAGCAGCGTATCCGGGACAGGGGTCACCGGGGAGCTGTTTTTT.

The DNA of the CDR3 is TGTGCCAGCTCACCAGGGGGGGCGCGGGACACTGAAGCTTTCTTT. This sequence encodes CASSPGGARDTEAFF. The chain combines TRBV18 with TRBJ1-1; D is possibly TRBD1 (6 bases). CDR3 length: 15 amino acids. Germline CDR1 is KGHSH and CDR2 is LQKENI. V gave up 2 bases and J gave up 3 bases, with 13 bases separating them.

The chain carries TRBV2 and TRBJ1-2; 8 nucleotides agree with TRBD1. CDR3 length: 13 amino acids. Germline V CDR1 and CDR2: SNHLY, FYNNEI. Trimming took 3 bases from V and 6 from J; bases not matched to a gene: 3. The CDR3 nucleotides are TGTGCCAGCAGTGAGAACAGGGGGAATGGCTACACCTTC. It yields the protein CASSENRGNGYTF.

The rearrangement links TRBV30 to TRBJ1-5; 7 bases line up with TRBD1. Germline assignment: CDR1 GTSNPN and CDR2 SVGIG (reference sequence). This CDR3 is 14 amino acids long. V lost 0 bases and J lost 4; bases outside the gene matches: 3. The CDR3 region is CAWSVGQRNQPQHF. The CDR3 bases are TGTGCCTGGAGTGTGGGACAGAGGAATCAGCCCCAGCATTTT.

The J gene is TRBJ1-2, the V gene TRBV27, with D possibly matching TRBD1 (5 bases). This CDR3 has 13 residues. V was clipped by 5 bases and J by 2 bases, with 9 bases between them. Germline CDR1 and CDR2: MNHEY and SMNVEV (reference sequence). CDR3 in DNA: TGTGCCAGCAGTAAGGACAACAACTATGGCTACACCTTC. Residues: CASSKDNNYGYTF.

The V and J genes are TRBV7-8 and TRBJ2-7; the match to TRBD1 covers 8 bases. This CDR3 spans 15 amino acids. V shed 4 bases and J 2 bases; nucleotides not matched to a gene: 7. Per germline, CDR1 SGHVS and CDR2 FQNEAQ. This CDR3 is CASSSGRDRTYEQYF. The CDR3 DNA is TGTGCCAGCAGCTCCGGAAGGGACAGGACCTACGAGCAGTACTTC.

The chain joins TRBV28 to TRBJ1-5; 8 bases map to TRBD1. The germline V gene has CDR1 MDHEN and CDR2 SYDVKM. The CDR3 is 17 amino acids. The J segment lost 11 bases and the V segment lost 3 bases, leaving 18 bases of the junction unmatched. The DNA for the CDR3 is TGTGCCAGCAGTTTCTCTTCCGGGACAGGTACACTGGGGACCCAGCATTTT. Translating gives CASSFSSGTGTLGTQHF.